This T cell receptor beta chain derives from a study of T-cell reconstitution after alpha-beta-depleted transplantation in children (dated by TCRdb to about 2016). Describing the broader study: T-cell immune reconstitution after TCRalphabeta/CD19-depleted allogeneic hematopoietic cell transplantation in children was quantitatively tracked in the study by means of TCR repertoire profiling.

This clonotype was counted between two and nine times. The target of this receptor is not known. Qualities for individual bases were not recorded, and no much larger clone is one base off. Taken with the paper, the label for treatment or condition translates to: allogeneic hematopoietic cell transplantation with graft depleted of TCRalphabeta T cells and CD19 B cells. TCRalphabeta/CD19-depleted allogeneic hematopoietic cell grafts were given to the transplant recipients, all of whom were children. Library preparation employed PCR. The listed sequencing device is Illumina HiSeq 2500. To normalize quantification of the TCRbeta repertoire, the TCR libraries were built with molecular barcoding that relied on unique molecular identifiers. TCRdb passed the public sequencing reads through fastp at Q25 and MiXCR, retaining productive beta sequences. Rows merge per CDR3 protein into single entries with the most common DNA and genes. Within this sample are about 90,000 distinct CDR3 sequences, with roughly a sixth of them counted one time only. Around 20% of the sample is taken by the ten largest.

Study-wide conclusions, independent of this receptor: Hyperexpanded clone frequencies declined over subsequent months; after one year, T-cell counts and TCRbeta diversity were mostly attributed to newly produced T cells. The apparently early recovery of alphabetaT-cell counts about two months after transplant reportedly depended on only several hundred rapidly expanded clones that came from non-depleted graft cells. In some patients, the high TCRbeta diversity seen at day 60 was put down to recipient T cells and intrathymic progenitors that had survived conditioning.

The sequenced sample was PBMCs, mostly from graft donor cells, obtained 180 days after TCRalphabeta/CD19-depleted stem cell transplant. The clonotype comes from a male patient under 10 years old who had a stem cell transplant for acute lymphoblastic leukemia, so the T cells may come from the graft donor.

The bases are TGCGCCAGCAGCTTGGGGACATACGACGGAAACACCATATATTTT. The encoded protein is CASSLGTYDGNTIYF. The rearranged chain carries TRBV5-1 and TRBJ1-3; TRBD1 is possibly the D segment (5 matching bases). The trim is 0 bases for V and 4 bases for J, with a gap of 11 bases between the germline ends. As encoded in the germline V gene, CDR1 is SGHRS while CDR2 is YFSETQ. Inclusive of the bounding cysteine and phenylalanine, the CDR3 is 15 residues long. The entry retains the CDR3 DNA only, 45 bases that are in frame from base 1.